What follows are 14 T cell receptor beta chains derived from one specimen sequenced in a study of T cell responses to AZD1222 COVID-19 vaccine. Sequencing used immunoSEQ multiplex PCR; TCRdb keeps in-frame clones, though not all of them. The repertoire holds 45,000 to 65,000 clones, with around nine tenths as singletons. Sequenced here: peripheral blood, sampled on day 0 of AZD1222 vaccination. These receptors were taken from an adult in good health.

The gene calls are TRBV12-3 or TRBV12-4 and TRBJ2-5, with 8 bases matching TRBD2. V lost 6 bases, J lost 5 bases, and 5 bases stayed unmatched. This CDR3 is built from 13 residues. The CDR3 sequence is CASSNSGGETQYF. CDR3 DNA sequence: TGTGCCAGCAGCAACTCGGGGGGGGAGACCCAGTACTTC.

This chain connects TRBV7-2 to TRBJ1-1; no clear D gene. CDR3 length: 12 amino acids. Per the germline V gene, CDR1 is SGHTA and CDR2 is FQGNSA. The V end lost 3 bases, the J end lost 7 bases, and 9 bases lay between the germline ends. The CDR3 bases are TGTGCCAGCAGCTTCGTAGGAGGTGAAGCTTTCTTT. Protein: CASSFVGGEAFF.

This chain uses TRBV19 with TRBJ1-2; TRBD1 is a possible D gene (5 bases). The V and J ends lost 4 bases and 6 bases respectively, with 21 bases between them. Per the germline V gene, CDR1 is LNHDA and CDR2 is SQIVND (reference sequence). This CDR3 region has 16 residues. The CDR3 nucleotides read TGTGCCAGTAGTAAATGGGACGGGTTCGAAGGGAATGGCTACACCTTC. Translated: CASSKWDGFEGNGYTF. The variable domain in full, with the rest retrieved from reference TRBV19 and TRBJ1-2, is DGGITQSPKYLFRKEGQNVTLSCEQNLNHDAMYWYRQDPGQGLRLIYYSQIVNDFQKGDIAEGYSVSREKKESFPLTVTSAQKNPTAFYLCASSKWDGFEGNGYTFGSGTRLTVV.

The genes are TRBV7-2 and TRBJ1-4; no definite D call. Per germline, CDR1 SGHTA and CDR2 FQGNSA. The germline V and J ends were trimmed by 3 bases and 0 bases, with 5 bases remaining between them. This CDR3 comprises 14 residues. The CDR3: CASSFATTNEKLFF. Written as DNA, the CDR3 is TGTGCCAGCAGCTTCGCCACAACTAATGAAAAACTGTTTTTT.

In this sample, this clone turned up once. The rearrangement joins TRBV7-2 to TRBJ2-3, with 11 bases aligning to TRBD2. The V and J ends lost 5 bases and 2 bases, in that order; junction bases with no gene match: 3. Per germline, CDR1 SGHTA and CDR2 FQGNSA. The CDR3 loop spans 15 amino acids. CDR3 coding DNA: TGTGCCAGCAGCGTGGGACTAGCGGCCACAGATACGCAGTATTTT. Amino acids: CASSVGLAATDTQYF.

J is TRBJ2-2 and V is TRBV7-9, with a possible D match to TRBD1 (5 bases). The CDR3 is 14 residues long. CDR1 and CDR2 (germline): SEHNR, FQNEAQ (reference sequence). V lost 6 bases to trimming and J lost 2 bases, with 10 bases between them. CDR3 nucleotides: TGTGCCAGCAGTCCAGACAGCAACACCGGGGAGCTGTTTTTT. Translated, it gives CASSPDSNTGELFF.

The CDR3 nucleotides are TGTGCCAGCAGCCTTGGTTGGAGGGCAGGGTTTAGTGGCTACACCTTC. It is translated as CASSLGWRAGFSGYTF. The chain combines TRBV5-4 with TRBJ1-2; tentatively, D is TRBD1 (5 bases). This CDR3 contains 16 residues. Germline V gene lookup returns CDR1 SGHNT and CDR2 YYREEE (reference sequence). V was clipped by 4 bases and J by 7 bases, with 23 bases between them. The entire variable domain, with the rest obtained from reference TRBV5-4 and TRBJ1-2, is as follows: ETGVTQSPTHLIKTRGQQVTLRCSSQSGHNTVSWYQQALGQGPQFIFQYYREEENGRGNFPPRFSGLQFPNYSSELNVNALELDDSALYLCASSLGWRAGFSGYTFGSGTRLTVV.

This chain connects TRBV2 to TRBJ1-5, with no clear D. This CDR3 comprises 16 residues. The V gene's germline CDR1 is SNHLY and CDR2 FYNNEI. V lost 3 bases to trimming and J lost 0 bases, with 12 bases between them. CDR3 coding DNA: TGTGCCAGCAGTGATGAAGGCAGAACTAGCAATCAGCCCCAGCATTTT. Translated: CASSDEGRTSNQPQHF.

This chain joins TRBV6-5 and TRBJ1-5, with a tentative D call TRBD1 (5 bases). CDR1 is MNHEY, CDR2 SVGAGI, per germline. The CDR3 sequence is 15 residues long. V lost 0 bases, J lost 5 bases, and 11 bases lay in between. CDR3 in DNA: TGTGCCAGCAGTTACTCGAAACAGGCTGATCAGCCCCAGCATTTT. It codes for CASSYSKQADQPQHF.

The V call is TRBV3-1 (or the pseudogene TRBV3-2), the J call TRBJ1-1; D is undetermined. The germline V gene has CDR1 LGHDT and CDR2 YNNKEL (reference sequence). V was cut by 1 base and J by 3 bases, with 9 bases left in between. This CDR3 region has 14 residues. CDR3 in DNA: TGTGCCAGCAGCCAAGTGGCGGGAGACACTGAAGCTTTCTTT. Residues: CASSQVAGDTEAFF.

CDR3 bases: TGTGCCTGGAACAGGTTAAGTAGCACAGATACGCAGTATTTT. The encoded protein is CAWNRLSSTDTQYF. The V and J genes are TRBV30 and TRBJ2-3; TRBD1 might be the D (5 bases). V lost 4 bases, J lost 0 bases, and 11 bases lay in between. Germline V lookup: CDR1 GTSNPN, CDR2 SVGIG (reference sequence). The CDR3 spans 14 residues.

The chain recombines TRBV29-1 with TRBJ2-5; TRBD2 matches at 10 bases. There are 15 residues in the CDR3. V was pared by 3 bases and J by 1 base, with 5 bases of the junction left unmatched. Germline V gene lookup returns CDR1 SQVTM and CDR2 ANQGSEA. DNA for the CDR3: TGCAGCGTTGACGATGGGACTAGCGTCCAAGAGACCCAGTACTTC. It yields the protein CSVDDGTSVQETQYF.

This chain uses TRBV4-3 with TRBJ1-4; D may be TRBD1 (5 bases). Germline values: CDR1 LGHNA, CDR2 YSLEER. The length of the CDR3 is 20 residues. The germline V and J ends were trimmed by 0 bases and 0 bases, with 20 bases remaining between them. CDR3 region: CASSQEMQGRVPSTNEKLFF. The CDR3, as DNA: TGCGCCAGCAGCCAAGAGATGCAGGGTCGGGTCCCGTCAACTAATGAAAAACTGTTTTTT.

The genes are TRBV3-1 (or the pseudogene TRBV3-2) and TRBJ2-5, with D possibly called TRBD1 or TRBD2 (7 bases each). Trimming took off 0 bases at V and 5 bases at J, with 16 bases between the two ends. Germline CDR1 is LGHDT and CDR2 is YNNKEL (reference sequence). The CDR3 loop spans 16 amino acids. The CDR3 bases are TGTGCCAGCAGCCAAGATCAGGGGGAGGGCCGCGAGACCCAGTACTTC. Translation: CASSQDQGEGRETQYF.